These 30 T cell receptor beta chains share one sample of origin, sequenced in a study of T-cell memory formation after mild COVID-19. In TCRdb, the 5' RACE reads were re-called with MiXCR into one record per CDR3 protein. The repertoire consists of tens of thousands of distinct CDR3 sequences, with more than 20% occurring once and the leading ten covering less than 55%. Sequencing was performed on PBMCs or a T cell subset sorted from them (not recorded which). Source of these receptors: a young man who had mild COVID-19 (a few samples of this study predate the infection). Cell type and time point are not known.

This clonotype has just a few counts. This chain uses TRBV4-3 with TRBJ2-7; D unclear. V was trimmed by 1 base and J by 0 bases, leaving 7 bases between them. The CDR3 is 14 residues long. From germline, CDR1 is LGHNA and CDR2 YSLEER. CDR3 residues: CASSQVDGSYEQYF. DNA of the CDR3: TGCGCCAGCAGCCAAGTGGACGGCTCCTACGAGCAGTACTTC.

Here the CDR3 DNA reads TGTGCCAGCAGCTTAGCAAACAGGCCTAGCACAGATACGCAGTATTTT. Translating it yields CASSLANRPSTDTQYF. The chain combines TRBV11-1 with TRBJ2-3; TRBD1 is a possible D gene (5 bases). Trimming took off 0 bases at V and 0 bases at J, with 10 bases between the two ends. The CDR3 spans 16 residues. In germline, CDR1 is SGHAT, CDR2 FQDESV (reference sequence).

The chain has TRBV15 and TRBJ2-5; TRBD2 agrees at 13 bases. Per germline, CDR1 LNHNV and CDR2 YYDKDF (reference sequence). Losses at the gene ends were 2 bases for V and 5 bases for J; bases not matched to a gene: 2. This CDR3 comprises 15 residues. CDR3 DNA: TGTGCCACCAGCAGAACGACTAGCGGGGGGGAGACCCAGTACTTC. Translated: CATSRTTSGGETQYF.

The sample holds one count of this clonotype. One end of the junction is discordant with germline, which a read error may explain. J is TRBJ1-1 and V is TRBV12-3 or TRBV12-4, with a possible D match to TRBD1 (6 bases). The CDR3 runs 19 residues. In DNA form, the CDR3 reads TGTGCCGGCAGTTTAGATGGAAGGACAGCGACGTCCGAATTCGGGGTAGCTTTCTTT. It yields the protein CAGSLDGRTATSEFGVAFF.

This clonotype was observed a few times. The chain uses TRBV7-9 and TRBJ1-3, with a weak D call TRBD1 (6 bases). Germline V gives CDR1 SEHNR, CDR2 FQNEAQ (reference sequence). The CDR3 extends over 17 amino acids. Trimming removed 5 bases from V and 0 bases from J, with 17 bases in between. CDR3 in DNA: TGTGCCAGCAGCCTGAAGGGGGGCTCGACCTCTGGAAACACCATATATTTT. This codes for CASSLKGGSTSGNTIYF.

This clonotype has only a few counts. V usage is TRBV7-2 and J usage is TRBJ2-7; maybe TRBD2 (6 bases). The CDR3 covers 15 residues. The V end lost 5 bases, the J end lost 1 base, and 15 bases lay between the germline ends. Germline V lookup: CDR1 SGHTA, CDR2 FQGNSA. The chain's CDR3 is CASSQVGGESYEQYF. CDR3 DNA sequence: TGTGCCAGCAGCCAAGTGGGGGGTGAGTCCTACGAGCAGTACTTC.

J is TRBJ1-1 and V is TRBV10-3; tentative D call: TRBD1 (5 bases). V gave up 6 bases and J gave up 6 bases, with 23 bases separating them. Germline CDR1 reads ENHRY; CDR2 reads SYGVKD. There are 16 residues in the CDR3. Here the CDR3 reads CAISPGWRGSRSEAFF. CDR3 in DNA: TGTGCCATCAGCCCCGGTTGGAGGGGCAGTCGATCTGAAGCTTTCTTT.

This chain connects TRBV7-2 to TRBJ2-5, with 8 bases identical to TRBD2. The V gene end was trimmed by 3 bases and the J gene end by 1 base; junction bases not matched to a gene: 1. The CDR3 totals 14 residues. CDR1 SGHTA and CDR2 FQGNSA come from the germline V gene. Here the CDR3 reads CASSLRGAQETQYF. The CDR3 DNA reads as TGTGCCAGCAGCTTGCGGGGGGCCCAAGAGACCCAGTACTTC.

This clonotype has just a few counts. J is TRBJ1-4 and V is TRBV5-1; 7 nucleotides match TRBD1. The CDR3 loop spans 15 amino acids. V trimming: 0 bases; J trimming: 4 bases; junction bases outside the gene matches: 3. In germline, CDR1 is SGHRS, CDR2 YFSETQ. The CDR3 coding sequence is TGCGCCAGCAGCTTGGGGACAGGTTATAATGAAAAACTGTTTTTT. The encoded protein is CASSLGTGYNEKLFF.

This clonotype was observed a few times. The CDR3: CASSDINTGELFF. CDR3 nucleotides: TGTGCCAGCAGCGACATTAACACCGGGGAGCTGTTTTTT. The J gene is TRBJ2-2, the V gene TRBV7-2; the D is unclear. Germline values: CDR1 SGHTA, CDR2 FQGNSA. This CDR3 has 13 residues. V lost 5 bases, J lost 2 bases, and 6 bases lay in between.

For the CDR3, the DNA is TGTGCCAGCAGCTTAGGCAGGGACAGGGGGCGACCCCTACCCTACGAGCAGTACGTC. Translation: CASSLGRDRGRPLPYEQYV. The gene calls are TRBV7-8 and TRBJ2-7; 12 bases fit TRBD1. CDR3 length equals 19 residues. V shed 1 base, J shed 2 bases, and the junction held 12 bases outside the gene matches. Germline CDR1 SGHVS, CDR2 FQNEAQ.

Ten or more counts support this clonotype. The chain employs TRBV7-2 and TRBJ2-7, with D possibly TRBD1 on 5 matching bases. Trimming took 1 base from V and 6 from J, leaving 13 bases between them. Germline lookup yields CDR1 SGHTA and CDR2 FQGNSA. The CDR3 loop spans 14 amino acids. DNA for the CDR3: TGTGCCAGCAGCTTAGGGGGCGGACACATCGAGCAGTACGTC. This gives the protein CASSLGGGHIEQYV.

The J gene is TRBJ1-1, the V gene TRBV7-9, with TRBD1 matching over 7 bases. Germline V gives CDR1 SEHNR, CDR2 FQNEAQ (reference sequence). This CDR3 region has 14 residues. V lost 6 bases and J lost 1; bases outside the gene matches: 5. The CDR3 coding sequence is TGTGCCAGCAGTTTGACAGGGACGAACACTGAAGCTTTCTTT. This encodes CASSLTGTNTEAFF.

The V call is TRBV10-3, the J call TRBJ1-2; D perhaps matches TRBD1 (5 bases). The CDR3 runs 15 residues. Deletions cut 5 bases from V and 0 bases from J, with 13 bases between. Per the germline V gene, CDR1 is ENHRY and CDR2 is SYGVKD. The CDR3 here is CAISLFDSSNYGYTF. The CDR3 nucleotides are TGTGCCATCAGTCTTTTTGACAGCTCTAACTATGGCTACACCTTC.

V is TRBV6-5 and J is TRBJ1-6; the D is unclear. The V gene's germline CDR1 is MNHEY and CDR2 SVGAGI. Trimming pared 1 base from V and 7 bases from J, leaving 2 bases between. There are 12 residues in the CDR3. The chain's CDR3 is CASSYYNSPLHF. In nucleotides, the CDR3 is TGTGCCAGCAGTTACTACAATTCACCCCTCCACTTT.

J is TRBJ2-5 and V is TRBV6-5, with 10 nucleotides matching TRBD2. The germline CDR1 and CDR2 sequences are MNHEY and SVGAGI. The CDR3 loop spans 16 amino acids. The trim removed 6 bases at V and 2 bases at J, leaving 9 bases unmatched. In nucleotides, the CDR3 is TGTGCCAGCAGGCTATCGGGACTAGCGAGACAAGAGACCCAGTACTTC. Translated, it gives CASRLSGLARQETQYF.

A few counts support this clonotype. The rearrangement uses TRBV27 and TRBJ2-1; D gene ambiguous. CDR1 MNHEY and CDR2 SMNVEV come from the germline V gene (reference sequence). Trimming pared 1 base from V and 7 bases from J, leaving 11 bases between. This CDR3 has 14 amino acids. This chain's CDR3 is CASSLFGPGNEQFF. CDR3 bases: TGTGCCAGCAGTTTATTCGGCCCTGGGAATGAGCAGTTCTTC.

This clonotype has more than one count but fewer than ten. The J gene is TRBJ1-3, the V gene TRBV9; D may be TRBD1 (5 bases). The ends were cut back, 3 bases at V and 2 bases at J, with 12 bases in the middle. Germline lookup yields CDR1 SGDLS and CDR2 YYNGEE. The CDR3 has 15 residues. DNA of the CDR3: TGTGCCAGCAGCGCATCAGGGTCCCCTGGAAACACCATATATTTT. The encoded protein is CASSASGSPGNTIYF.

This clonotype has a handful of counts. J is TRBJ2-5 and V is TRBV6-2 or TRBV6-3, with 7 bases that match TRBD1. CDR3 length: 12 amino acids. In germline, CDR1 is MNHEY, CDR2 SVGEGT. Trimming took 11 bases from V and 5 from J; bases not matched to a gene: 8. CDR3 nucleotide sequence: TGTGCCCGAGAAGACAGGGCGGAGACCCAGTACTTC. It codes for CAREDRAETQYF.

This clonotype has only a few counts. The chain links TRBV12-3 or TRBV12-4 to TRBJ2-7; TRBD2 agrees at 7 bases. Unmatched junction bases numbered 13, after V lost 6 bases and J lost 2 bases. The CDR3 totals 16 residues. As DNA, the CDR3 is TGTGCCAGCAGCAACCAAACCGGGACTAAAACCTACGAGCAGTACTTC. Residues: CASSNQTGTKTYEQYF.

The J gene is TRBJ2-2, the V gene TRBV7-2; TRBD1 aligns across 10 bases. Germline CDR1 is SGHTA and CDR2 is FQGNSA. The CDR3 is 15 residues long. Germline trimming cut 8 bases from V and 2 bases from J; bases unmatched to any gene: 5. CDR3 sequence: CASRVTGGNTGELFF. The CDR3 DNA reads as TGTGCCAGCCGTGTGACAGGGGGCAACACCGGGGAGCTGTTTTTT.

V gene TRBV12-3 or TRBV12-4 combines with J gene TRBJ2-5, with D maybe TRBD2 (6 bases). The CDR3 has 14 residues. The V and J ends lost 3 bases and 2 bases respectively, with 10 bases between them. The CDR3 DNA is TGTGCCAGCAGTTTTAGGGGACTGCAAGAGACCCAGTACTTC. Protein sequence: CASSFRGLQETQYF.

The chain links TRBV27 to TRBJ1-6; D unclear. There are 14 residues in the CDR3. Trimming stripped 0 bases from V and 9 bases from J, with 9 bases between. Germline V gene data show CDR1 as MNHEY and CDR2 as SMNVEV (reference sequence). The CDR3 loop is CASSLSGPGSPLHF. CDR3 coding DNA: TGTGCCAGCAGTTTATCGGGCCCAGGTTCACCCCTCCACTTT.

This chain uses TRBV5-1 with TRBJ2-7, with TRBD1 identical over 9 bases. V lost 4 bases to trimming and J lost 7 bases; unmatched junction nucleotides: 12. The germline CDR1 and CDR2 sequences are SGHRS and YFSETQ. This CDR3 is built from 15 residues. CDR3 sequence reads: CASSPGTGIPKEQYF. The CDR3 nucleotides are TGCGCCAGCAGCCCGGGGACAGGGATTCCTAAAGAGCAGTACTTC.

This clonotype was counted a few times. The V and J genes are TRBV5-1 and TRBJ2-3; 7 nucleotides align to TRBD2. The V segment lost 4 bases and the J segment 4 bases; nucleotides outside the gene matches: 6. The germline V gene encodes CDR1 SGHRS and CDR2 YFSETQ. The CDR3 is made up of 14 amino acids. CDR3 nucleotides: TGCGCCAGCAGCCCCGGGGAGGGCGCAGATACGCAGTATTTT. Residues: CASSPGEGADTQYF.

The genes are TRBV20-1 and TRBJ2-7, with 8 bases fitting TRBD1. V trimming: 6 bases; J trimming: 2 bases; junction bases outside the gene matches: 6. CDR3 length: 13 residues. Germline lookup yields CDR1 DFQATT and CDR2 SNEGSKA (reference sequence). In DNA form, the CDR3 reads TGCAGTGCCTTGACAGGGGCCGCCTACGAGCAGTACTTC. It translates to CSALTGAAYEQYF.

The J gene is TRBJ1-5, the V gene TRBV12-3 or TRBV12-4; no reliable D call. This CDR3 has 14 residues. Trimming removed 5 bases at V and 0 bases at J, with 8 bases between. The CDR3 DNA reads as TGTGCCAGCAGTCCGATGTATAGCAATCAGCCCCAGCATTTT. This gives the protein CASSPMYSNQPQHF.

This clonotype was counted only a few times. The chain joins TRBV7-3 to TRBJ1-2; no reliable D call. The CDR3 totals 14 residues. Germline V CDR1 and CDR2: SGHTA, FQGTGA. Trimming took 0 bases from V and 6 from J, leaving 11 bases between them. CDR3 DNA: TGTGCCAGCAGCTTAACGCAGGAAGAGAATGGCTACACCTTC. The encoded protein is CASSLTQEENGYTF.

CDR3 region: CASSIMGSGANVLTF. CDR3 DNA sequence: TGTGCCAGTAGTATTATGGGCTCTGGGGCCAACGTCCTGACTTTC. This sequence joins TRBV19 and TRBJ2-6; D is undetermined. The germline V gene has CDR1 LNHDA and CDR2 SQIVND (reference sequence). V was cut by 3 bases and J by 0 bases, with 6 bases left in between. The CDR3 is made up of 15 amino acids.

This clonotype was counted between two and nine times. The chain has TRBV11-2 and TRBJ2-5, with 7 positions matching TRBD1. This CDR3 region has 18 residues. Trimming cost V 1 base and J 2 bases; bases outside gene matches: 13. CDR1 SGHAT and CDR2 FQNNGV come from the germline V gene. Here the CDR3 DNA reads TGTGCCAGCAGCTTAGCCTCCGGGACAGCCAGCCTTCAAGAGACCCAGTACTTC. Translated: CASSLASGTASLQETQYF.